The sample holds a few counts of the clone carrying this T cell receptor beta chain. Its cognate antigen is unknown. Tens of thousands of T cell genomes (about 210 ng DNA) went into each sorted-subset replicate. How the authors handled the data: ImmunoSEQ output lacked quality scores and full-length reads, limiting matched filtering. The protocol was immunoSEQ multiplex PCR, while the TCRdb copy is restricted to in-frame clones and leaves out a portion. That table furnishes V, J and clone size, whereas the DNA furnished D and trimming. The sample contains some 600,000 clones, 96% of which appear only once. CD45RO-negative CD8 cells positively selected for CCR7 made up the naive population, which excluded terminally differentiated effector memory CD45RA+ cells. The CDR3 is made up of 15 amino acids. The V end lost 0 bases, the J end lost 1 base, and 9 bases lay between the germline ends. The germline V gene has CDR1 SNHLY and CDR2 FYNNEI.

The data stem from a study of shared clonotypes between healthy human individuals. Study results and limitations: A generally larger estimated richness was seen in naive subsets than in memory subsets.

V usage is TRBV2 and J usage is TRBJ1-1; no reliable D call. The receptor was isolated from a woman aged 25-40 years in good health. The sequenced sample was naive CD8+ T cells sorted from blood. The CDR3 loop is CASSEAEWGNTEAFF. The CDR3 region has the DNA TGTGCCAGCAGTGAAGCGGAATGGGGGAACACTGAAGCTTTCTTT. Full variable domain (missing parts from reference TRBV2 and TRBJ1-1): EPEVTQTPSHQVTQMGQEVILRCVPISNHLYFYWYRQILGQKVEFLVSFYNNEISEKSEIFDDQFSVERPDGSNFTLKIRSTKLEDSAMYFCASSEAEWGNTEAFFGQGTRLTVV.